Here is one T cell receptor beta chain with its context. Its antigen is currently unknown. Germline CDR1 is DFQATT and CDR2 is SNEGSKA (reference sequence). The CDR3 extends over 12 amino acids. The germline V and J ends were trimmed by 1 base and 7 bases, with 9 bases remaining between them. The data belong to a study of T-cell memory formation after mild COVID-19. Study-wide results and limits: Pre-infection memory held some responding clones, suggesting pre-existing cross-reactive T cells responded. Chiefly within CM and EM were the contracting CD4+ clones; CD8+ ones were within EMRA.

The 5'RACE method, run with constant-segment primers, produced TCR alpha and TCR beta cDNA libraries (carrying sample barcodes and UMIs). MiXCR, run by TCRdb on the 5' RACE reads, gives a single entry per CDR3 protein. The repertoire includes 250,000 to 300,000 distinct CDR3 sequences, less than 20% of them detected once, and roughly a fifth sits in the top ten. V is TRBV20-1 and J is TRBJ2-3, with D maybe TRBD2 (6 bases). The sample comprised PBMCs or a T cell subset sorted from them (not recorded which). The receptor comes from a man aged 18 to 30 who had mild COVID-19 (a few samples of this study predate the infection). Cell type and time point are not known. The CDR3 loop is CSARVEGYTQYF. The CDR3 DNA sequence: TGCAGTGCTAGAGTGGAGGGATATACGCAGTATTTT.